The entry below describes one TCR beta chain. Its antigen is currently unknown. This entry is derived from a study of T cells after posttransplantation cyclophosphamide. This CDR3 spans 14 amino acids. The V end lost 8 bases, the J end lost 0 bases, and 12 bases lay between the germline ends. Germline V gene sequence: CDR1 SGHNT, CDR2 YYREEE (reference sequence). Cyclophosphamide on days +3 and +4 followed busulfan-fludarabine conditioning and a marrow graft. Overall study results and limits: Later blood repertoires were often dominated by clones from the donor CD8+ memory compartment. TRB overlap between skin or GI tissue T cells and blood was limited. TRB clonality was highly associated with recipient CMV seropositivity and reactivation.

Libraries were prepared by immunoSEQ multiplex PCR; TCRdb keeps only in-frame clonotypes and omits some of them. The sample includes 15,000 to 20,000 clones, over 60% of them seen just once. The chain combines TRBV5-4 with TRBJ1-5; D perhaps matches TRBD1 (6 bases). The sample in question was CD8+ T cells sorted from PBMCs, obtained just over 1,900 days after a stem cell transplant with posttransplant cyclophosphamide. The receptor was derived from a female patient between 35 and 55 years old who received an allogeneic stem cell transplant from a related donor, was CMV-positive, and had no GVHD. The graft donor may have contributed some T cells. The CDR3 sequence: CASTTGPSNQPQHF. The CDR3 DNA reads as TGTGCCAGTACGACAGGACCTAGCAATCAGCCCCAGCATTTT.